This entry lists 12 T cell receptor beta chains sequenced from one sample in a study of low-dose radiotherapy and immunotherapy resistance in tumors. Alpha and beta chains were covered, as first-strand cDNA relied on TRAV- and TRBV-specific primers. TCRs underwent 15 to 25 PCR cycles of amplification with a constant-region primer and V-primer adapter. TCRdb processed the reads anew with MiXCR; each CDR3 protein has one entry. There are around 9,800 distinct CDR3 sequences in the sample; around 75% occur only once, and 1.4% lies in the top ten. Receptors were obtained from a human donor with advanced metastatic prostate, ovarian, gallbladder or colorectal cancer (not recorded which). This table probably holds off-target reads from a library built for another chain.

This CDR3 reads CASSNRTGQETQYF. As DNA, the CDR3 is TGTGCCAGCAGTAACCGGACAGGCCAAGAGACCCAGTACTTC. The chain links TRBV2 to TRBJ2-5; 7 nucleotides agree with TRBD1. Per the germline V gene, CDR1 is SNHLY and CDR2 is FYNNEI. V lost 5 bases, J lost 1 base, and 4 bases stayed unmatched. The CDR3 spans 14 residues.

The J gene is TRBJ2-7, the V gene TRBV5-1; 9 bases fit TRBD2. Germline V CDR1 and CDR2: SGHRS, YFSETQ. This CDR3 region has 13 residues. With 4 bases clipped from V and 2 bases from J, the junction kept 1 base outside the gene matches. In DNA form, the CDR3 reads TGCGCCAGCAGCGGCGGGGGGGCCTACGAGCAGTACTTC. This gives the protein CASSGGGAYEQYF.

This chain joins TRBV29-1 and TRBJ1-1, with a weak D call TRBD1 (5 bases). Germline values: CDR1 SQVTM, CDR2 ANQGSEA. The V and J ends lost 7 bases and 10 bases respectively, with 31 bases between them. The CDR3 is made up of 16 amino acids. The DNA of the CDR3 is TGCAGCGCAGCGTTGACTTCCGGGACGGGGTCATTCGGAGCTTTCTTT. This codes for CSAALTSGTGSFGAFF.

The CDR3 coding sequence is TGTGCCAGCAGTCCGTCAGGGTATGGCTACACCTTC. Its translation: CASSPSGYGYTF. The gene calls are TRBV12-3 or TRBV12-4 and TRBJ1-2, with a possible D match to TRBD1 (5 bases). V was shortened by 5 bases and J by 5 bases, with 9 bases between the two germline ends. CDR3 length: 12 residues.

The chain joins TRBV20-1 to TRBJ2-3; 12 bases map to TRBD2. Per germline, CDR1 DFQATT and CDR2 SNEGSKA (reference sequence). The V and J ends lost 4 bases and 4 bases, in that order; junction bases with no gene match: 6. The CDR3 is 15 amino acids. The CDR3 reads CSAIRLAGVADTQYF. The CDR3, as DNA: TGCAGTGCTATAAGACTAGCGGGAGTAGCAGATACGCAGTATTTT.

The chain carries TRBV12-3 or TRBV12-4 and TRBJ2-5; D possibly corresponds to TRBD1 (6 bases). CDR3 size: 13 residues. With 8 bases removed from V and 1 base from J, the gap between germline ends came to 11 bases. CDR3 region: CASAEQGQETQYF. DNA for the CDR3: TGTGCCAGCGCTGAACAGGGCCAAGAGACCCAGTACTTC.

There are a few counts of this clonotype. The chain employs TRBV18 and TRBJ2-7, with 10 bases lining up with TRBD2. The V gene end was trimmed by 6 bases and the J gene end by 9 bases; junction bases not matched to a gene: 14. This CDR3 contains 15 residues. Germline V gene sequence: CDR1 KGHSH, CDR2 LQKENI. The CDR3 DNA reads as TGTGCCAGCTCCCTTTCCCCAGCGGGAGGGCCAGGGCAGTACTTC. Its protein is CASSLSPAGGPGQYF.

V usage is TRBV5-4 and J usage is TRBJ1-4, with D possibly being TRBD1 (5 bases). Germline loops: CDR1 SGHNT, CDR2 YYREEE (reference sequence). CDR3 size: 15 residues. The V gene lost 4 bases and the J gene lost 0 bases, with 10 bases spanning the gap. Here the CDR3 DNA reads TGTGCCAGCAGCGCGGACAACCCAACTAATGAAAAACTGTTTTTT. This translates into CASSADNPTNEKLFF.

The DNA of the CDR3 is TGCAGTGTCAACGGCCCAGGGGGCAAGGACGGGGAGCTGTTTTTT. This translates into CSVNGPGGKDGELFF. The chain combines TRBV20-1 with TRBJ2-2; 8 nucleotides agree with TRBD1. Germline trimming cut 7 bases from V and 7 bases from J; bases unmatched to any gene: 14. The CDR3 runs 15 residues. The germline V gene has CDR1 DFQATT and CDR2 SNEGSKA (reference sequence).

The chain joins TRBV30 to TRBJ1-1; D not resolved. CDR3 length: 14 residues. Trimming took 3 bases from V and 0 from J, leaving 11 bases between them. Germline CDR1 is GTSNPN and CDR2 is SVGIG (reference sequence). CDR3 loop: CAWRATVLNTEAFF. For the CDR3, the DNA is TGTGCCTGGAGAGCAACCGTCTTGAACACTGAAGCTTTCTTT.

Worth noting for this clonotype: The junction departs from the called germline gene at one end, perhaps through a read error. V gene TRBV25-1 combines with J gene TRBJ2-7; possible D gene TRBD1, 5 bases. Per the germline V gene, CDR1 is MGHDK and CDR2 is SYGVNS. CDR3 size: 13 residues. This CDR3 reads CASRESGNHEQYF. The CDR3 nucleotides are TGTGCCAGCAGGGAATCAGGGAACCACGAGCAGTACTTC.

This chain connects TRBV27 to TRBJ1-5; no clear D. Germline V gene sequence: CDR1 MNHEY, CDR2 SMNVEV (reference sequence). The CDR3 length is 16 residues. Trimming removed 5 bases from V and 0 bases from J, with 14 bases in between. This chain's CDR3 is CASSLASRISNQPQHF. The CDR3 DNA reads TGTGCCAGCAGTCTGGCTAGTCGGATTAGCAATCAGCCCCAGCATTTT.